Presented here are 15 T cell receptor beta chains from one specimen sequenced in a study of blood T cells in healthy people across ages. Through a sample-barcoded 5' primer and a J-beta primer mix, a second PCR was run for 7 to 11 cycles. Each CDR3 protein is one row after TCRdb ran MiXCR on the 5' RACE reads. Here the sample spans over 700,000 distinct CDR3 sequences, approximately 25% being singletons. This sample also appeared in a second study, on T cells of mothers and their children.

Source material: blood. Receptors were obtained from a boy younger than 18 in good health.

The rearrangement joins TRBV6-2 or TRBV6-3 to TRBJ2-5; no firm D call. TRBJ2-7 matches the DNA end more closely, so the J call is doubtful. The CDR3 has 11 amino acids. The V gene's germline CDR1 is MNHEY and CDR2 SVGEGT. The CDR3 is CASTHSYEQYF. The DNA of the CDR3 is TGTGCCAGCACGCACTCCTACGAGCAGTACTTC.

This chain uses TRBV2 with TRBJ2-5, with D hard to call. Germline V CDR1 and CDR2: SNHLY, FYNNEI. The length of the CDR3 is 14 residues. V lost 1 base and J 8 bases, leaving 14 bases between the germline ends. The CDR3: CASSEGPPKFTQYF. The CDR3, as DNA: TGTGCCAGCAGTGAAGGTCCACCCAAATTCACCCAGTACTTC.

This clonotype was counted at least ten times. The chain is built from TRBV7-2 and TRBJ2-1; TRBD2 aligns across 10 bases. The J call could be wrong; TRBJ2-7 is a better fit for the DNA end. This CDR3 spans 15 amino acids. Germline CDR1 and CDR2: SGHTA and FQGNSA. DNA of the CDR3: TGTGCCAGCAGCTTTACGAGCGGGGGGGCCTACGAGCAGTACTTC. It codes for CASSFTSGGAYEQYF.

Points on this clonotype: A read error may account for a junction end that differs from germline. The CDR3 sequence: CASSPRRTYEQCF. The CDR3 DNA follows: TGTGCCAGCTCACCCAGAAGAACCTACGAGCAGTGCTTC. The chain joins TRBV18 to TRBJ2-7; no reliable D call. The CDR3 consists of 13 residues. CDR1 is KGHSH and CDR2 is LQKENI in the germline V gene.

The chain links TRBV29-1 to TRBJ2-5; possible D gene TRBD2, 5 bases. The DNA end favors TRBJ2-7, so the J call may be wrong. Germline V gene lookup returns CDR1 SQVTM and CDR2 ANQGSEA. The CDR3 extends over 14 amino acids. The CDR3 is CSVDGERDSYEQYF. The CDR3, as DNA: TGCAGCGTTGATGGGGAGCGAGATTCCTACGAGCAGTACTTC.

The V call is TRBV10-3, the J call TRBJ2-1; 13 bases agree with TRBD2. The CDR3 is 16 amino acids. The germline V gene encodes CDR1 ENHRY and CDR2 SYGVKD. The junction had 8 bases not matched to a gene; V was cut back by 8 bases and J by 4 bases. CDR3 residues: CAIPTGGLAGYNEQFF. CDR3 in DNA: TGTGCCATCCCCACTGGGGGACTAGCGGGGTACAATGAGCAGTTCTTC.

There are a few counts of this clonotype. The J gene is TRBJ2-7, the V gene TRBV27, with 10 bases that match TRBD1. The length of the CDR3 is 15 residues. V shed 9 bases, J shed 3 bases, and the junction held 11 bases outside the gene matches. The germline gives CDR1 MNHEY, CDR2 SMNVEV (reference sequence). The CDR3 sequence is CARPGTGELDYEQYF. CDR3 bases: TGTGCCAGGCCCGGGACAGGGGAGCTAGACTACGAGCAGTACTTC.

The J gene is TRBJ1-1, the V gene TRBV7-3; D gene unclear. There are 13 residues in the CDR3. Between the trimmed V and J ends, which lost 7 bases and 1 base, there was a span of 10 bases. CDR1 and CDR2 (germline): SGHTA, FQGTGA. CDR3 sequence: CASKRAWNTEAFF. In nucleotides, the CDR3 is TGTGCCAGCAAGCGGGCTTGGAACACTGAAGCTTTCTTT.

This clonotype was seen a handful of times. The chain carries TRBV29-1 and TRBJ1-2; D possibly corresponds to TRBD1 (5 bases). Germline-derived CDR1 and CDR2 are SQVTM and ANQGSEA. The CDR3 length is 12 residues. V lost 4 bases to trimming and J lost 4 bases, with 10 bases between them. The CDR3 region has the DNA TGCAGCGTTGGAGGGGAATTCTATGGCTACACCTTC. Protein sequence: CSVGGEFYGYTF.

The CDR3 DNA follows: TGTGCCAGCAGCCAAGTTGGGGGGAAACCCGAGCAGTACTTC. Translation: CASSQVGGKPEQYF. V and J are TRBV14 and TRBJ2-7; possibly TRBD2 for D (6 bases). Trimming cost V 1 base and J 6 bases, with 13 bases left between them. This CDR3 has 14 amino acids. Germline CDR1 reads SGHDN; CDR2 reads FVKESK.

The genes are TRBV20-1 and TRBJ1-3; tentatively, D is TRBD1 (6 bases). CDR3 length equals 15 residues. Trimming cost V 4 bases and J 0 bases, with 13 bases left between them. The germline CDR1 and CDR2 sequences are DFQATT and SNEGSKA (reference sequence). The CDR3 nucleotides read TGCAGTGCTACTGTTACAGGGTACTCTGGAAACACCATATATTTT. Protein sequence: CSATVTGYSGNTIYF.

This clonotype has a handful of counts. This chain links TRBV29-1 with TRBJ2-7; 9 bases fit TRBD1. The germline CDR1 and CDR2 sequences are SQVTM and ANQGSEA. The J segment lost 2 bases and the V segment lost 7 bases, leaving 3 bases of the junction unmatched. CDR3 length: 12 amino acids. As DNA, the CDR3 is TGCAGCGCACGACAGGGGGCCTACGAGCAGTACTTC. It yields the protein CSARQGAYEQYF.

The chain couples TRBV5-6 to TRBJ2-3; no clear D. Germline CDR1 and CDR2: SGHDT and YYEEEE. Trimming pared 0 bases from V and 5 bases from J, leaving 16 bases between. This CDR3 has 16 residues. The CDR3 is CASSLDGRARVDTQYF. The CDR3 nucleotides read TGTGCCAGCAGCTTGGATGGTAGGGCTAGAGTAGATACGCAGTATTTT. The full variable domain, rest sourced from reference TRBV5-6 and TRBJ2-3, is DAGVTQSPTHLIKTRGQQVTLRCSPKSGHDTVSWYQQALGQGPQFIFQYYEEEERQRGNFPDRFSGHQFPNYSSELNVNALLLGDSALYLCASSLDGRARVDTQYFGPGTRLTVL.

This chain links TRBV27 with TRBJ2-1; TRBD1 might be the D (6 bases). Looked up from germline, CDR1 is MNHEY and CDR2 is SMNVEV (reference sequence). The CDR3 has 15 residues. Trimming cost V 3 bases and J 8 bases, with 17 bases left between them. The CDR3 DNA reads as TGTGCCAGCAGTTTGGGGGCTCCTGGGGTTTATGAGCAGTTCTTC. Residues: CASSLGAPGVYEQFF.

V gene TRBV13 combines with J gene TRBJ2-7; 7 bases align to TRBD1. The V and J ends lost 5 bases and 4 bases, in that order; junction bases with no gene match: 14. The germline gives CDR1 PRHDT, CDR2 FYEKMQ (reference sequence). This CDR3 region has 16 residues. Here the CDR3 DNA reads TGTGCCAGCAGCCCCAGCCCGGAGACAGGGCAATACGAGCAGTACTTC. It translates to CASSPSPETGQYEQYF.